Listed below are T cell receptor beta chains from one sample, sequenced in a study of shared clonotypes between healthy human individuals. Measured with immunoSEQ multiplex PCR; TCRdb has only the in-frame clones, and not every one. This table has 760,000 or so clones, about 97% appearing once. Sequenced input: naive CD8+ T cells sorted from blood. The receptors were sampled from a man younger than 45 in good health. Each CDR3 is given with its conserved first and last residue. A D gene is named only where the DNA matches it firmly. The size entry is marked missing in some rows and otherwise reads once, few, many or a size class.

d_call,clone_size,v_call,j_call,cdr3_aa,cdr3_nt
.,.,TRBV27,TRBJ2-7,CASREIPGDYEQYF,TGTGCCAGCAGAGAAATTCCCGGAGACTACGAGCAGTACTTC
TRBD2,.,TRBV9,TRBJ2-5,CASSVEAAGVETQYF,TGTGCCAGCAGCGTAGAAGCGGCGGGGGTAGAGACCCAGTACTTC
.,.,TRBV7-2,TRBJ2-4,CASSLGWEEGQYF,TGTGCCAGCAGCTTAGGATGGGAAGAGGGTCAGTACTTC
TRBD1,.,TRBV7-9,TRBJ2-7,CASSLAQGLVYEQYF,TGTGCCAGCAGCTTAGCACAGGGGCTTGTCTACGAGCAGTACTTC
.,.,TRBV6-1,TRBJ2-3,CASKDAWDTQYF,TGTGCCAGCAAGGACGCTTGGGATACGCAGTATTTT
TRBD1,.,TRBV5-4,TRBJ1-1,CASGYPDRENTEAFF,TGTGCCAGCGGTTACCCTGACAGGGAGAACACTGAAGCTTTCTTT
.,.,TRBV5-1,TRBJ2-7,CASSPRWGEYEQYF,TGCGCCAGCAGCCCCCGGTGGGGGGAATACGAGCAGTACTTC
.,.,TRBV9,TRBJ2-2,CASSGPLGAGELFF,TGTGCCAGCAGCGGCCCACTAGGGGCCGGGGAGCTGTTTTTT
.,.,TRBV7-8,TRBJ1-5,CASSLTAGLSNQPQHF,TGTGCCAGCAGCTTAACTGCAGGCTTGAGCAATCAGCCCCAGCATTTT
TRBD2,.,TRBV6-5,TRBJ2-1,CASSPIAGMVHEQFF,TGTGCCAGCAGCCCCATAGCGGGAATGGTCCATGAGCAGTTCTTC
.,few,TRBV28,TRBJ2-7,CAIAKGLTYEQYF,TGTGCCATTGCTAAGGGATTAACCTACGAGCAGTACTTC
.,.,TRBV7-9,TRBJ1-4,CASSTRPPPGVIQEKLFF,TGTGCCAGCAGCACAAGACCCCCCCCAGGAGTAATACAGGAAAAACTGTTTTTT
TRBD2,once,TRBV7-9,TRBJ2-1,CASSSTLAGSSYNEQFF,TGTGCCAGCAGCTCGACCCTAGCGGGGTCCTCCTACAATGAGCAGTTCTTC
.,.,TRBV6-5,TRBJ2-3,CASSYNTAGDTQYF,TGTGCCAGCAGTTATAATACAGCCGGGGATACGCAGTATTTT
TRBD2,.,TRBV28,TRBJ2-7,CASSFRLAGGHSYEQYF,TGTGCCAGCAGTTTTCGTCTAGCGGGAGGACACTCCTACGAGCAGTACTTC
TRBD1,.,TRBV5-5,TRBJ1-1,CASSYPDRVNTEAFF,TGTGCCAGCAGCTACCCGGACAGGGTGAACACTGAAGCTTTCTTT
TRBD2,.,TRBV18,TRBJ2-7,CASSPDDPLAGLYEQYF,TGTGCCAGCTCACCCGACGACCCACTAGCGGGTCTCTACGAGCAGTACTTC
TRBD2,.,TRBV10-2,TRBJ2-2,CASSELTSGSSGELFF,TGCGCCAGCAGTGAGTTGACTAGCGGGTCGTCCGGGGAGCTGTTTTTT
TRBD2,.,TRBV5-5,TRBJ2-5,CASSLVGEGLETQYF,TGTGCCAGCAGCTTGGTGGGGGAGGGCCTCGAGACCCAGTACTTC
TRBD2,.,TRBV27,TRBJ2-7,CASSLGTSGIDEQYF,TGTGCCAGCAGTTTAGGGACTAGCGGGATTGACGAGCAGTACTTC
.,once,TRBV7-9,TRBJ1-1,CASSIDGVNTEAFF,TGTGCCAGCAGCATCGACGGCGTGAACACTGAAGCTTTCTTT
.,.,TRBV5-4,TRBJ2-7,CASSTGTTTYEQYF,TGTGCCAGCAGCACCGGGACAACAACCTACGAGCAGTACTTC
TRBD1,once,TRBV28,TRBJ1-1,CASSPGDSVNTEAFF,TGTGCCAGCAGTCCTGGGGACAGTGTGAACACTGAAGCTTTCTTT
TRBD2,.,TRBV12-5,TRBJ2-7,CASGTGLDRYEQYF,TGTGCTAGTGGTACCGGACTAGACCGTTACGAGCAGTACTTC
.,.,TRBV28,TRBJ2-2,CASSQGILNTGELFF,TGTGCCAGCAGTCAGGGGATATTGAACACCGGGGAGCTGTTTTTT
TRBD1,.,TRBV5-5,TRBJ1-4,CASSFPGQAGEKLFF,TGTGCCAGCAGCTTCCCAGGACAGGCGGGCGAAAAACTGTTTTTT
TRBD2,.,TRBV27,TRBJ2-2,CASSSGLDTGELFF,TGTGCCAGCAGTTCTGGACTAGACACCGGGGAGCTGTTTTTT
.,.,TRBV7-2,TRBJ2-7,CASSSLVRYEQYF,TGTGCCAGCAGCTCATTAGTTCGCTACGAGCAGTACTTC
.,.,TRBV4-1,TRBJ2-3,CASSQDIISGSTDTQYF,TGCGCCAGCAGCCAAGATATCATAAGCGGGAGCACAGATACGCAGTATTTT
TRBD1,.,TRBV27,TRBJ2-1,CASSTDRAYNEQFF,TGTGCCAGCAGTACGGACAGGGCCTACAATGAGCAGTTCTTC
.,.,TRBV7-2,TRBJ2-5,CASSLAFPQETQYF,TGTGCCAGCAGCTTAGCGTTCCCCCAAGAGACCCAGTACTTC
TRBD1,.,TRBV6-1,TRBJ1-5,CASSEAGGASQPQHF,TGTGCCAGCAGTGAAGCAGGGGGCGCGTCTCAGCCCCAGCATTTT
.,.,TRBV27,TRBJ2-2,CASLRANTGELFF,TGTGCCAGCCTTAGGGCCAACACCGGGGAGCTGTTTTTT